These T cell receptor beta chains were read from a single sample in a study of cytomegalovirus exposure and HLA in healthy donors. The protocol was immunoSEQ multiplex PCR, while the TCRdb copy is restricted to in-frame clones and leaves out a portion. The repertoire holds about 77,000 clones, 75% to 80% seen once, with almost 4.5% in the top ten. Input material: PBMCs. These receptors all come from a man aged 35 to 55 in good health and CMV-seronegative. Both conserved end residues are part of each CDR3. A D gene is named only where the DNA matches it firmly. Size values are once, few and many counts, or a class for expanded clones, and some rows have none.

V gene	J gene	clone size	D gene	CDR3 protein	CDR3 DNA
TRBV11-2	TRBJ1-1	.	.	CASSLDSTVGTEAFF	TGTGCCAGCAGCTTAGATTCCACCGTCGGGACTGAAGCTTTCTTT
TRBV9	TRBJ2-3	.	.	CASSVGGSTDTQYF	TGTGCCAGCAGCGTGGGCGGGAGCACAGATACGCAGTATTTT
TRBV29-1	TRBJ2-3	.	.	CSVGSIPSTDTQYF	TGCAGCGTTGGGTCTATCCCTAGCACAGATACGCAGTATTTT
TRBV6-5	TRBJ2-3	few	.	CASSYLGTSTDTQYF	TGTGCCAGCAGTTACTTGGGGACTAGCACAGATACGCAGTATTTT
TRBV27	TRBJ1-1	.	TRBD1	CASSLLAGGMNTEAFF	TGTGCCAGCAGTTTACTGGCAGGGGGGATGAACACTGAAGCTTTCTTT
TRBV2	TRBJ2-1	.	.	CASSVIGRGEQFF	TGTGCCAGCAGTGTCATCGGGAGAGGTGAGCAGTTCTTC
TRBV7-9	TRBJ1-4	.	TRBD1	CASSLVRGGTGLEKLFF	TGTGCCAGCAGCTTAGTTCGGGGGGGGACAGGGCTTGAAAAACTGTTTTTT
TRBV7-9	TRBJ2-5	few	TRBD1	CASSTTGGVETQYF	TGTGCCAGCAGCACGACAGGGGGCGTGGAGACCCAGTACTTC
TRBV28	TRBJ2-5	.	TRBD2	CASSLRGSTGETQYF	TGTGCCAGCAGTTTACGCGGGAGCACCGGGGAGACCCAGTACTTC
TRBV27	TRBJ2-5	.	.	CASSRSSDYQETQYF	TGTGCCAGCAGTCGTTCTTCGGACTACCAAGAGACCCAGTACTTC
TRBV6-5	TRBJ2-7	once	.	CASFSGASYEQYF	TGTGCCAGCTTCTCAGGGGCATCCTACGAGCAGTACTTC
TRBV27	TRBJ1-1	few	.	CASTPRGMNTEAFF	TGTGCCAGCACCCCCCGGGGGATGAACACTGAAGCTTTCTTT
TRBV10-3	TRBJ2-7	.	TRBD1	CAIRTGGTYEQYF	TGTGCCATCAGAACAGGGGGCACATACGAGCAGTACTTC
TRBV30	TRBJ1-1	.	.	CAWSERQRMNTEAFF	TGTGCCTGGAGTGAAAGACAGCGAATGAACACTGAAGCTTTCTTT
TRBV2	TRBJ2-2	.	.	CASSDAAGPATGELFF	TGTGCCAGCAGTGATGCGGCAGGGCCGGCCACCGGGGAGCTGTTTTTT
TRBV5-4	TRBJ2-2	once	.	CASSVQGNTGELFF	TGTGCCAGCAGCGTCCAGGGTAACACCGGGGAGCTGTTTTTT